This T cell receptor beta chain was found in a study of beta chain features in type 1 diabetes. Expressed TCRB transcripts were sequenced, since all the RNA that had been isolated was reverse transcribed. TCRdb's copy holds only in-frame clones and misses some; the assay was immunoSEQ multiplex PCR. The data hold about 360,000 clones, with roughly 12% observed a single time. This clone has a handful of counts. This CDR3 region has 15 residues. The ends were cut back, 0 bases at V and 3 bases at J, with 10 bases in the middle. The germline gives CDR1 SGHRS, CDR2 YFSETQ. The sequence was obtained from a man aged 18-30 years in good health. This chain links TRBV5-1 with TRBJ1-5; tentatively, D is TRBD1 (5 bases). The sequencing sample was made of naive CD4+ T cells from blood. The CDR3 DNA sequence: TGCGCCAGCAGCTTGGAAGGGGCCCTCAATCAGCCCCAGCATTTT. It specifies CASSLEGALNQPQHF.